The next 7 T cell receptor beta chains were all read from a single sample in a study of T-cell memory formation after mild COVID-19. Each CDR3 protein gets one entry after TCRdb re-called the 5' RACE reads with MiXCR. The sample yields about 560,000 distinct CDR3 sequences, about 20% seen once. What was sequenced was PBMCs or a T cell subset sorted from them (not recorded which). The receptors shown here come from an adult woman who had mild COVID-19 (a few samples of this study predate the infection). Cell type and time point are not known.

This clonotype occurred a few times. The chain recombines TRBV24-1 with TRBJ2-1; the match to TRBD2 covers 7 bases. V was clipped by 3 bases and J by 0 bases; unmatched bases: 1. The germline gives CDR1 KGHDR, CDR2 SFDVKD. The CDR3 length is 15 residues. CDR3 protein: CATSDRGGSYNEQFF. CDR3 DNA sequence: TGTGCCACCAGTGATCGCGGGGGCTCCTACAATGAGCAGTTCTTC.

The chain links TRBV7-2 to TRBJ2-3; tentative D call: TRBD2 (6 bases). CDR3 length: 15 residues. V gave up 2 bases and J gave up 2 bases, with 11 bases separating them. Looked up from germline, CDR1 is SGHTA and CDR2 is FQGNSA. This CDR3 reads CASSLIGGATDTQYF. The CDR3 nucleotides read TGTGCCAGCAGCTTAATCGGAGGGGCCACAGATACGCAGTATTTT.

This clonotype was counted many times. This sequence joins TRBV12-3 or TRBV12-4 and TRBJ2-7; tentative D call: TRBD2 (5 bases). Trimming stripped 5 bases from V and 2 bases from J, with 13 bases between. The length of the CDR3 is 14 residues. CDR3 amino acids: CASSHPSGAYEQYF. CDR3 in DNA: TGTGCCAGCAGTCACCCGTCCGGGGCCTACGAGCAGTACTTC.

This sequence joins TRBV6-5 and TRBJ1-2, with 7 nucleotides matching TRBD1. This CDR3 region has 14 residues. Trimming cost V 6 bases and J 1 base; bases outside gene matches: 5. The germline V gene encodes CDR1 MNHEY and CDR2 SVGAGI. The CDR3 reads CASSPRGGNYGYTF. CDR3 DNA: TGTGCCAGCAGCCCCAGGGGGGGTAACTATGGCTACACCTTC.

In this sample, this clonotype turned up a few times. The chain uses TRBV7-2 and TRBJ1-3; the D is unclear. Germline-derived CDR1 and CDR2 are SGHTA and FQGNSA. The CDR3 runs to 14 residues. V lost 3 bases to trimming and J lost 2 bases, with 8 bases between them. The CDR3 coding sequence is TGTGCCAGCAGCTTGGTTGGGACTGGAAACACCATATATTTT. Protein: CASSLVGTGNTIYF.

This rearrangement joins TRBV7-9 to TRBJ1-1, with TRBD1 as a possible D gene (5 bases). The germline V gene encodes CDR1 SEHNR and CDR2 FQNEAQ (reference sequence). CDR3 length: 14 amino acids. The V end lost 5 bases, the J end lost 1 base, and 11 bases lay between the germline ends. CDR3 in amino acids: CASSPRDANTEAFF. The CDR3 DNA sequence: TGTGCCAGCAGCCCCCGGGACGCGAACACTGAAGCTTTCTTT.

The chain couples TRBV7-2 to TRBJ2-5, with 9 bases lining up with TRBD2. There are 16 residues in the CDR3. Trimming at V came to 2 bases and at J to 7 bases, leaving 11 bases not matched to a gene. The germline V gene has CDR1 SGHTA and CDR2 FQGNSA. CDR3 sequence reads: CASSLSLAGGGVTQYF. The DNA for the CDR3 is TGTGCCAGCAGCTTAAGTTTGGCGGGAGGGGGTGTGACCCAGTACTTC.